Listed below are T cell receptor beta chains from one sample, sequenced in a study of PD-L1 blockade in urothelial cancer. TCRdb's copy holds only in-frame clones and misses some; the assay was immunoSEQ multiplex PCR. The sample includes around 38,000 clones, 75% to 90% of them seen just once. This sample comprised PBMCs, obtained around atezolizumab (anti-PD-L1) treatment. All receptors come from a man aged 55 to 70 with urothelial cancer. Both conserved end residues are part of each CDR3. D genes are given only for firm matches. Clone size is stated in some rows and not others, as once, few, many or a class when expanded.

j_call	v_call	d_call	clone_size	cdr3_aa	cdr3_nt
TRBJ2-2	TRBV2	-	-	CASSEELGRGTGELFF	TGTGCCAGCAGTGAAGAGTTGGGCAGGGGCACCGGGGAGCTGTTTTTT
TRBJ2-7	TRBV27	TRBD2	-	CASGPSSGRLYEQYF	TGTGCCAGCGGACCCTCTAGCGGGAGATTGTACGAGCAGTACTTC
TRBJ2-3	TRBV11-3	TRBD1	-	CASSRGLGQHTDTQYF	TGTGCCAGCAGCCGCGGTCTGGGACAGCACACAGATACGCAGTATTTT
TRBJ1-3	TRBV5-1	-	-	CASSLGRVKGNTIYF	TGCGCCAGCAGCTTGGGCAGGGTGAAAGGAAACACCATATATTTT
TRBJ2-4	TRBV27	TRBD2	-	CASSSPLASGRQAKNIQYF	TGTGCCAGCAGTTCCCCTTTGGCTAGCGGAAGACAAGCCAAAAACATTCAGTACTTC
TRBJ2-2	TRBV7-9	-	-	CASSFGGPGELFF	TGTGCCAGCAGCTTCGGAGGGCCCGGGGAGCTGTTTTTT
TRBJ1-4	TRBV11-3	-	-	CASGGGLEKLFF	TGTGCCAGCGGGGGAGGGCTTGAAAAACTGTTTTTT
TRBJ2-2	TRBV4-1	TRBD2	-	CASSRSGGDTGELFF	TGCGCCAGCAGCCGGAGCGGGGGGGATACCGGGGAGCTGTTTTTT
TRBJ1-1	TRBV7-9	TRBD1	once	CASSSRTGSNTEAFF	TGTGCCAGCAGCTCCCGGACAGGCTCGAACACTGAAGCTTTCTTT
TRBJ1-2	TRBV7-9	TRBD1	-	CASSLDKGARGYTF	TGTGCCAGCAGTTTAGACAAGGGGGCGCGTGGCTACACCTTC
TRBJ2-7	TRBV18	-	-	CASSPAWRGEQYF	TGTGCCAGCTCACCGGCATGGCGAGGGGAGCAGTACTTC
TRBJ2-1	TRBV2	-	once	CASSESKAAEQFF	TGTGCCAGCAGTGAGAGTAAGGCGGCTGAGCAGTTCTTC
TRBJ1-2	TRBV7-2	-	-	CASSPADLESYGYTF	TGTGCCAGCAGCCCAGCGGATCTCGAGAGCTATGGCTACACCTTC
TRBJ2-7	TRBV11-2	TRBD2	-	CASGNSGSSYEQYF	TGTGCCAGCGGTAATAGCGGGAGTTCCTACGAGCAGTACTTC
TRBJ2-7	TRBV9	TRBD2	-	CASSVGLAGGTYEQYF	TGTGCCAGCAGCGTAGGTCTAGCGGGGGGAACCTACGAGCAGTACTTC
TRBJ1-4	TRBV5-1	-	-	CASSLGQLNEKLFF	TGCGCCAGCAGCTTGGGACAGCTTAATGAAAAACTGTTTTTT
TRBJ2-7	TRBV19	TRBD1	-	CASKDRAGSYEQYF	TGTGCCAGTAAAGACAGGGCCGGATCCTACGAGCAGTACTTC
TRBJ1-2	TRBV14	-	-	CASSQVRGYGYTF	TGTGCCAGCAGCCAAGTCAGGGGCTATGGCTACACCTTC
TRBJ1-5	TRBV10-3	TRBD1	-	CAISVAGTGQPQHF	TGTGCCATCAGTGTGGCCGGGACAGGTCAGCCCCAGCATTTT
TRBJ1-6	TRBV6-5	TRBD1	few	CASRDRVPYNSPLHF	TGTGCCAGCAGGGACAGGGTTCCTTATAATTCACCCCTCCACTTT
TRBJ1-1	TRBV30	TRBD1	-	CAWRGGSGTEAFF	TGTGCCTGGAGAGGGGGCTCAGGTACTGAAGCTTTCTTT
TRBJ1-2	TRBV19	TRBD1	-	CASSTRDRAYGYTF	TGTGCCAGTAGTACACGGGACAGGGCCTATGGCTACACCTTC
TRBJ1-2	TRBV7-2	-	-	CASSLSAGDYGYTF	TGTGCCAGCAGCTTATCGGCGGGGGACTATGGCTACACCTTC
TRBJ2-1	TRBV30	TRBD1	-	CAWSGGRGSYNEQFF	TGTGCCTGGAGTGGGGGCAGGGGGTCCTACAATGAGCAGTTCTTC
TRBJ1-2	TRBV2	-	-	CASSEQQANYGYTF	TGTGCCAGCAGTGAGCAACAGGCAAACTATGGCTACACCTTC
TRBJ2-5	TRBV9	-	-	CASSLTLGGTQYF	TGTGCCAGCAGCCTTACCCTCGGGGGGACCCAGTACTTC
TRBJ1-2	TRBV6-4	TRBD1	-	CASSATGTNYGYTF	TGTGCCAGCAGTGCGACAGGGACTAACTATGGCTACACCTTC
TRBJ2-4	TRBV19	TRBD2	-	CASSTGGLAKNIQYF	TGTGCCAGTAGTACGGGGGGTCTAGCCAAAAACATTCAGTACTTC
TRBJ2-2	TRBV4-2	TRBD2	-	CASSPWASGANTGELFF	TGTGCCAGCAGTCCCTGGGCTAGCGGGGCGAACACCGGGGAGCTGTTTTTT
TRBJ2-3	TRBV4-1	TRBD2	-	CASSQDASTSVSTDTQYF	TGCGCCAGCAGCCAAGATGCGTCGACTAGCGTAAGCACAGATACGCAGTATTTT
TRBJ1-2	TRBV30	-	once	CAWSSKSNYGYTF	TGTGCCTGGAGTTCGAAGAGTAACTATGGCTACACCTTC
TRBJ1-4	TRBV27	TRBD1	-	CASSLRTGPREKLFF	TGTGCCAGCAGTTTGAGGACAGGGCCTCGAGAAAAACTGTTTTTT
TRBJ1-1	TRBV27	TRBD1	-	CASSPRTGYMNTEAFF	TGTGCCAGCAGTCCTCGGACAGGGTACATGAACACTGAAGCTTTCTTT
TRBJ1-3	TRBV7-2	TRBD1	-	CASSERDTGAISGNTIYF	TGTGCCAGCAGCGAAAGGGACACAGGGGCCATCTCTGGAAACACCATATATTTT
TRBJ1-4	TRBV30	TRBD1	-	CAWSRGLVGEKLFF	TGTGCCTGGAGTAGGGGGCTGGTTGGGGAAAAACTGTTTTTT
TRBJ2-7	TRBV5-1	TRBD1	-	CASSLARGTGSYEQYF	TGCGCCAGCAGCTTGGCCAGGGGGACAGGTTCCTACGAGCAGTACTTC
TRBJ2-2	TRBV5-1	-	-	CASSSLKNTGELFF	TGCGCCAGCAGCTCGTTAAAGAACACCGGGGAGCTGTTTTTT
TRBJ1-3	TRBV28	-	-	CASRPDSGNTIYF	TGTGCCAGCAGACCAGACTCTGGAAACACCATATATTTT
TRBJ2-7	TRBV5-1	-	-	CASSFTGERGEQYF	TGCGCCAGCAGCTTCACGGGGGAGAGGGGCGAGCAGTACTTC
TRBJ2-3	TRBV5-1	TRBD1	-	CASSWNTGGGTDTQYF	TGCGCCAGCAGCTGGAATACAGGGGGAGGCACAGATACGCAGTATTTT
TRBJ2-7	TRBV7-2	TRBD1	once	CASSSRTGGSFEQYF	TGTGCCAGCAGCTCGCGGACAGGGGGCTCATTCGAGCAGTACTTC
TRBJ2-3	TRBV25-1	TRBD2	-	CASSDPSGGATDTQYF	TGTGCCAGCAGTGATCCTAGCGGGGGGGCGACAGATACGCAGTATTTT
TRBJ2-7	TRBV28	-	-	CASSPPGQHFSYEQYF	TGTGCCAGCAGTCCGCCCGGACAGCACTTCTCCTACGAGCAGTACTTC
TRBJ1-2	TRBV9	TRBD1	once	CASSVATGDYGYTF	TGTGCCAGCAGCGTAGCAACAGGGGACTATGGCTACACCTTC
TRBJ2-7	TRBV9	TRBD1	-	CASSVGGQGASEQYF	TGTGCCAGCAGCGTAGGGGGACAGGGGGCGAGCGAGCAGTACTTC
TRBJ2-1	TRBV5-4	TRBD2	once	CASSTRTSGFNNEQFF	TGTGCCAGCAGCACCCGGACTAGCGGGTTTAACAATGAGCAGTTCTTC
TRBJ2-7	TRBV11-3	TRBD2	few	CASSERGRGSEQYF	TGTGCCAGCAGCGAGCGGGGTAGGGGCAGCGAGCAGTACTTC
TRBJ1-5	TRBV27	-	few	CASSRDSITPQHF	TGTGCCAGCAGTCGGGACTCGATTACGCCCCAGCATTTT
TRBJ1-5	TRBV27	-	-	CASSRGGWGNQPQHF	TGTGCCAGCAGTAGGGGGGGCTGGGGCAATCAGCCCCAGCATTTT